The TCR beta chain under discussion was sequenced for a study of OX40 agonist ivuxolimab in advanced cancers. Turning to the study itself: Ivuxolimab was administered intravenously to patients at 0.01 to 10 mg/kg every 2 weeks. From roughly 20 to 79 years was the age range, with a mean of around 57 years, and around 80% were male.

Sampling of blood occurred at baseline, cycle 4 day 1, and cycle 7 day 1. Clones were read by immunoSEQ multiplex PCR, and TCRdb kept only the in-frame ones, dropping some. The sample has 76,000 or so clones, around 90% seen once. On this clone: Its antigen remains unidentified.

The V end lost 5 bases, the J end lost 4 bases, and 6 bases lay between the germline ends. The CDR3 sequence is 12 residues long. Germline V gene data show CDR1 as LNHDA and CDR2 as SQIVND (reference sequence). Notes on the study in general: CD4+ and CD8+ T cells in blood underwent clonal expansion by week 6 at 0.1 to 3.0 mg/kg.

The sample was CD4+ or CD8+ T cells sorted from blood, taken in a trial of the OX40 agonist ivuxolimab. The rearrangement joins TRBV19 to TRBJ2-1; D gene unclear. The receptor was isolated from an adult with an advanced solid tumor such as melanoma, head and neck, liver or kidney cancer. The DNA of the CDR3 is TGTGCCAGTAGTGACGAGTACAATGAGCAGTTCTTC. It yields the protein CASSDEYNEQFF. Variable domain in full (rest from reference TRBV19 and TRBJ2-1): DGGITQSPKYLFRKEGQNVTLSCEQNLNHDAMYWYRQDPGQGLRLIYYSQIVNDFQKGDIAEGYSVSREKKESFPLTVTSAQKNPTAFYLCASSDEYNEQFFGPGTRLTVL.